The T cell receptor beta chain under discussion was sequenced for a study of identical twins. The study, taken as a whole, reports: Within monozygotic twins, out-of-frame TCR alpha sharing was underestimated by the models. Conclusions were drawn cross-sectionally by statistical analysis, without following the same donors.

As regards this clonotype: What it binds is not known.

The CDR3 runs 18 residues. With 4 bases clipped from V and 3 bases from J, the junction kept 7 bases outside the gene matches. Germline-derived CDR1 and CDR2 are LGHNA and YNFKEQ. Each cDNA held unique molecular identifiers, and template switching gave it a universal primer site. TCRdb fed the 5' RACE reads into MiXCR, producing one record per CDR3 protein. The sample shows approximately 1.8 million distinct CDR3 sequences, around a third of them seen only once. The chain carries TRBV4-2 and TRBJ2-1; TRBD2 matches at 15 bases. The sequenced sample was cord blood. The sequence was collected from a newborn girl in good health. The CDR3 is CASSRTSGGANYYNEQFF. DNA of the CDR3: TGTGCCAGCAGCCGGACTAGCGGGGGGGCGAACTACTACAATGAGCAGTTCTTC.